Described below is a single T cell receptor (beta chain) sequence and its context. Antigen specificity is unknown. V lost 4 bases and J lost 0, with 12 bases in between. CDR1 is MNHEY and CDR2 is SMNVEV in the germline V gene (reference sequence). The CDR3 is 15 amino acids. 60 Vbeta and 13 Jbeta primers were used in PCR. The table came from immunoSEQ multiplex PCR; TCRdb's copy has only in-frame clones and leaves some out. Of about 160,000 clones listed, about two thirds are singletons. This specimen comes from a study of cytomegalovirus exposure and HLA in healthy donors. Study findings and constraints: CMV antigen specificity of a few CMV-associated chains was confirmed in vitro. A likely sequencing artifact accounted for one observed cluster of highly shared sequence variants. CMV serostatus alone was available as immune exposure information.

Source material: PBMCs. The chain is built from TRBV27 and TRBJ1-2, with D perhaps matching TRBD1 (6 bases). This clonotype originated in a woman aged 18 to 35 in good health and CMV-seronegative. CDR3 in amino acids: CASSSARTANYGYTF. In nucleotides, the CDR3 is TGTGCCAGCAGTTCCGCTAGGACAGCTAACTATGGCTACACCTTC.